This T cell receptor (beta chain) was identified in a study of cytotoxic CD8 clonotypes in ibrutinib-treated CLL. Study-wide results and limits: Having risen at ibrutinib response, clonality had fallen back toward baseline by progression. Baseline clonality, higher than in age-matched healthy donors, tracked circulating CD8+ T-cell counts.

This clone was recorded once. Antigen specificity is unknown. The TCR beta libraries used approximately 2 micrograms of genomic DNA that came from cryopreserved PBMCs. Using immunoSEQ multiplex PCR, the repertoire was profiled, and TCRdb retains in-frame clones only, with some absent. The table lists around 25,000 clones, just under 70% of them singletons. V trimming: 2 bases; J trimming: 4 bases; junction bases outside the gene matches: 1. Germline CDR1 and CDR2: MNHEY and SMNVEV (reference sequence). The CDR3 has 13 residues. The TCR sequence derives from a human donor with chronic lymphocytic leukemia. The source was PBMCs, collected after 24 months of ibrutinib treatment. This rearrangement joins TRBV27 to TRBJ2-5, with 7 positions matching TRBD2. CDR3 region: CASSLGRGETQYF. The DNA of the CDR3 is TGTGCCAGCAGTTTAGGGAGGGGAGAGACCCAGTACTTC.